The 8 T cell receptor beta chains listed next were all sequenced from one sample in a study of blood T cell repertoires in COVID-19. Here immunoSEQ multiplex PCR was the method, and the copy in TCRdb shows in-frame clones only, minus some. The table includes fewer than 500,000 clones, approximately 77% detected once. The sequenced sample consisted of peripheral blood. These receptors all come from a human donor with acute or convalescent COVID-19. The donor label of this sample is uncertain.

This clone was picked up a small number of times. Other DNA sequences from this sample encode an identical CDR3 as well. The chain couples TRBV7-2 to TRBJ1-2; no firm D call. There are 13 residues in the CDR3. The ends were cut back, 1 base at V and 8 bases at J, with 11 bases in the middle. In germline, CDR1 is SGHTA, CDR2 FQGNSA. CDR3 DNA sequence: TGTGCCAGCAGCTTAGGCGGAACGAGGGGCTACACCTTC. Translated: CASSLGGTRGYTF.

This chain links TRBV10-1 with TRBJ1-1, with TRBD1 identical over 7 bases. The CDR3 loop spans 15 amino acids. J gave up 4 bases and V 3 bases, and 8 bases lay outside the gene matches. Germline CDR1 reads WNHNN; CDR2 reads SYGVQD (reference sequence). The CDR3 loop reads CASSESTGATTEAFF. Written as DNA, the CDR3 is TGCGCCAGCAGTGAAAGCACAGGGGCTACCACTGAAGCTTTCTTT.

The chain employs TRBV3-1 (or the pseudogene TRBV3-2) and TRBJ1-2; 10 nucleotides agree with TRBD1. Germline loops: CDR1 LGHDT, CDR2 YNNKEL (reference sequence). Trimming took 3 bases from V and 5 from J; bases not matched to a gene: 6. The CDR3 length is 15 residues. CDR3 amino acids: CASSHDRGLSYGYTF. DNA for the CDR3: TGTGCCAGCAGCCATGACAGGGGGCTTTCGTATGGCTACACCTTC.

This clone was observed a single time. The rearrangement uses TRBV2 and TRBJ1-3; 7 bases map to TRBD1. Germline V CDR1 and CDR2: SNHLY, FYNNEI. The CDR3 loop spans 16 amino acids. V trimming: 7 bases; J trimming: 1 base; junction bases outside the gene matches: 10. In DNA form, the CDR3 reads TGTGCCAGCACCCTGGACAGGTCCGCGTCTGGAAACACCATATATTTT. It translates to CASTLDRSASGNTIYF.

The chain is built from TRBV7-8 and TRBJ2-3; TRBD2 matches 10 bases. The germline V gene encodes CDR1 SGHVS and CDR2 FQNEAQ. This CDR3 spans 15 amino acids. After removal of 5 bases from V and 5 bases from J, the junction contained 7 bases not matched to a gene. The CDR3 reads CASSPLAGAVDTQYF. The CDR3 DNA follows: TGTGCCAGCAGCCCCCTAGCGGGGGCAGTAGATACGCAGTATTTT.

This chain connects TRBV10-3 to TRBJ2-7; 7 nucleotides agree with TRBD2. The V and J ends lost 4 bases and 3 bases, in that order; junction bases with no gene match: 6. Germline V gene lookup returns CDR1 ENHRY and CDR2 SYGVKD. This CDR3 spans 14 amino acids. CDR3 nucleotide sequence: TGTGCCATCAGTGCGACTAGCAAGAACTACGAGCAGTACTTC. Protein sequence: CAISATSKNYEQYF.

The rearrangement joins TRBV7-2 to TRBJ2-2; D gene ambiguous. V was pared by 5 bases and J by 6 bases, with 10 bases between. Germline CDR1 and CDR2: SGHTA and FQGNSA. The CDR3 length is 13 residues. The chain's CDR3 is CASSLGPPGELFF. The CDR3 nucleotides are TGTGCCAGCAGCCTCGGTCCCCCCGGGGAGCTGTTTTTT. The variable domain in full, completed from reference TRBV7-2 and TRBJ2-2, reads GAGVSQSPSNKVTEKGKDVELRCDPISGHTALYWYRQSLGQGLEFLIYFQGNSAPDKSGLPSDRFSAERTGGSVSTLTIQRTQQEDSAVYLCASSLGPPGELFFGEGSRLTVL.

This clone was recorded only once. V and J are TRBV6-4 and TRBJ1-1; D may be TRBD1 (6 bases). The CDR3 is made up of 13 amino acids. Germline V gives CDR1 MRHNA, CDR2 SNTAGT. With 2 bases removed from V and 2 bases from J, the gap between germline ends came to 6 bases. CDR3 sequence: CASSDGTNTEAFF. The DNA for the CDR3 is TGTGCCAGCAGTGACGGGACAAACACTGAAGCTTTCTTT.